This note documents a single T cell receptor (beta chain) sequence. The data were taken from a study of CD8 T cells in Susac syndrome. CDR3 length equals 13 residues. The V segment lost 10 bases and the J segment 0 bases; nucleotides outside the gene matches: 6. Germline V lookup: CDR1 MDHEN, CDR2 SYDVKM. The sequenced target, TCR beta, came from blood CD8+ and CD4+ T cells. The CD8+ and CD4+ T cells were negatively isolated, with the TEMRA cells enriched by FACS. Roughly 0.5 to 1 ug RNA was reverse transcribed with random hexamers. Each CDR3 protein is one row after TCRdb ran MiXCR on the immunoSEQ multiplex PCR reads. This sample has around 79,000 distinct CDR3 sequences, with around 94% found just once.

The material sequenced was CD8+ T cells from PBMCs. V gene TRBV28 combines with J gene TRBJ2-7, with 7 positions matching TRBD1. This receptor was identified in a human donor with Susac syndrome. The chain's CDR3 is CATRDSTSYEQYF. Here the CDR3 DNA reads TGTGCCACCAGGGACAGTACCTCCTACGAGCAGTACTTC.